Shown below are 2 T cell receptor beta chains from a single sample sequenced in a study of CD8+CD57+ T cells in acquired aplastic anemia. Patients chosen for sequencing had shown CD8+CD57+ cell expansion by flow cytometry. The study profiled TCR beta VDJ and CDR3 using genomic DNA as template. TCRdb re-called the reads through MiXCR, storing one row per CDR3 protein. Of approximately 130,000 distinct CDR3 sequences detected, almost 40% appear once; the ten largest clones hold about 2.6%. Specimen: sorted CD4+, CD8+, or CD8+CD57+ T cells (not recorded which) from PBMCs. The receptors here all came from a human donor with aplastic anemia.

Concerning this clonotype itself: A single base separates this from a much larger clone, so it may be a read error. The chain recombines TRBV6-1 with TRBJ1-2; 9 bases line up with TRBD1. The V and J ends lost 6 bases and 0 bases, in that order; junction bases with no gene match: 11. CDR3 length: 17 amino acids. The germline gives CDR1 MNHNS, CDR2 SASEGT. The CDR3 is CASSRDRVLWANYGYTF. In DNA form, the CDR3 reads TGTGCCAGCAGCCGGGACAGGGTCCTTTGGGCTAACTATGGCTACACCTTC.

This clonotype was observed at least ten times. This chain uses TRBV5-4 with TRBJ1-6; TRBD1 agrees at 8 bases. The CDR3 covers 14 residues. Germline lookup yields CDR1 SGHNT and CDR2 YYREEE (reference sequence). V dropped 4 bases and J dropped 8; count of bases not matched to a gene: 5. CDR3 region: CASSQQGVDSPLHF. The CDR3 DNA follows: TGTGCCAGCAGCCAACAGGGGGTTGATTCACCCCTCCACTTT. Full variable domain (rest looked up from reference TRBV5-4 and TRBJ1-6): ETGVTQSPTHLIKTRGQQVTLRCSSQSGHNTVSWYQQALGQGPQFIFQYYREEENGRGNFPPRFSGLQFPNYSSELNVNALELDDSALYLCASSQQGVDSPLHFGNGTRLTVT.